The 3 T cell receptor beta chains below were found in one sample sequenced in a study of blood T cell repertoires in COVID-19. Produced via immunoSEQ multiplex PCR; TCRdb's table is partial and in-frame only. This sample yields approximately 56,000 clones, of which around 84% are seen a single time; 10% to 15% belongs to the top ten. Sequenced input: peripheral blood. The receptors derive from a woman of 80 years or more with acute or convalescent COVID-19.

V and J are TRBV6-5 and TRBJ2-1; D is possibly TRBD2 (6 bases). The CDR3 length is 15 residues. Trimming removed 7 bases at V and 7 bases at J, with 20 bases between. Germline CDR1 is MNHEY and CDR2 is SVGAGI. In nucleotides, the CDR3 is TGTGCCAGCACCCGGGACTCCCAACGAGTGAATGAGCAGTTCTTC. It codes for CASTRDSQRVNEQFF.

The V call is TRBV29-1, the J call TRBJ1-2; TRBD1 matches at 11 bases. From germline, CDR1 is SQVTM and CDR2 ANQGSEA. After removal of 3 bases from V and 0 bases from J, the junction contained 3 bases not matched to a gene. The CDR3 has 15 residues. Here the CDR3 reads CSVEGTGGSNYGYTF. CDR3 sequence (DNA): TGCAGCGTTGAGGGGACAGGGGGTTCTAACTATGGCTACACCTTC.

This clone was observed a handful of times. The rearrangement joins TRBV2 to TRBJ1-6; 9 bases align to TRBD1. The trim removed 9 bases at V and 6 bases at J, leaving 3 bases unmatched. The length of the CDR3 is 13 residues. Germline lookup yields CDR1 SNHLY and CDR2 FYNNEI. CDR3 region: CARQGAGNSPLHF. The CDR3 DNA is TGTGCCAGACAGGGGGCTGGTAATTCACCCCTCCACTTT.